The 22 T cell receptor beta chains below all came from one sample that was sequenced in a study of regulatory T cells in long-lasting Graves disease. CDR3 regions were amplified by Arm-PCR using iRepertoire HTBI primers to build TCR beta libraries. Via MiXCR, TCRdb re-called the multiplex PCR reads, giving one row per CDR3 protein. This table holds roughly 420,000 distinct CDR3 sequences, approximately 14% found once. Regarding time point: newly diagnosed GD, antithyroid drugs for less than 3 months. TCR sequences were obtained from RNA taken from PBMCs. The same data also contributed to another study, on T cells in Graves' hyperthyroidism and ophthalmopathy.

Sequences were derived from peripheral blood mononuclear cells (PBMCs), sampled at new diagnosis, from a patient treated with antithyroid drugs. These receptors were obtained from a woman aged 45-65 years with Graves disease.

This clonotype was found many times. The chain has TRBV7-3 and TRBJ2-1; D might be TRBD2 (6 bases). V lost 5 bases, J lost 3 bases, and 14 bases lay in between. Germline assignment: CDR1 SGHTA and CDR2 FQGTGA. This CDR3 has 15 residues. For the CDR3, the DNA is TGTGCCAGCAGCCCCATAGCGGAGCTCTACAATGAGCAGTTCTTC. It yields the protein CASSPIAELYNEQFF.

This clonotype was detected ten times or more. The V and J genes are TRBV3-1 and TRBJ2-1; 7 nucleotides align to TRBD2. The length of the CDR3 is 15 residues. With V trimmed by 7 bases and J by 4 bases, 10 bases remained unmatched. Germline V gives CDR1 LGHDT, CDR2 YNNKEL (reference sequence). The CDR3 nucleotides are TGTGCCAGCACTGCGGGAGCCGGATCTTACAATGAGCAGTTCTTC. It is translated as CASTAGAGSYNEQFF.

This clonotype was detected a few times. The chain carries TRBV6-2 or TRBV6-3 and TRBJ2-1; D is unresolved. V was trimmed by 0 bases and J by 6 bases, leaving 9 bases between them. Per the germline V gene, CDR1 is MNHEY and CDR2 is SVGEGT. The CDR3 totals 14 residues. CDR3 residues: CASSYSKGGNEQFF. The CDR3 bases are TGTGCCAGCAGTTACTCGAAGGGCGGCAATGAGCAGTTCTTC.

This clonotype was picked up many times. V is TRBV10-2 and J is TRBJ2-7; the match to TRBD1 covers 7 bases. This CDR3 is built from 14 residues. After removal of 3 bases from V and 4 bases from J, the junction contained 6 bases not matched to a gene. The germline V gene has CDR1 WSHSY and CDR2 SAAADI. CDR3 DNA: TGCGCCAGCAGTGATAGGGGACAGTCTTACGAGCAGTACTTC. As protein: CASSDRGQSYEQYF.

This clonotype has more than one count but fewer than ten. The V call is TRBV6-1, the J call TRBJ2-1; 11 nucleotides line up with TRBD2. Per germline, CDR1 MNHNS and CDR2 SASEGT. The junction had 6 bases not matched to a gene; V was cut back by 6 bases and J by 2 bases. The CDR3 extends over 16 amino acids. CDR3 in DNA: TGTGCCAGCAGCCTGACGACTAGCGGGACCTACAATGAGCAGTTCTTC. Its protein product is CASSLTTSGTYNEQFF.

The V and J genes are TRBV27 and TRBJ2-1; D perhaps matches TRBD1 (5 bases). Trimming removed 5 bases from V and 4 bases from J, with 12 bases in between. The CDR3 loop spans 14 amino acids. Germline-derived CDR1 and CDR2 are MNHEY and SMNVEV (reference sequence). The CDR3 DNA reads as TGTGCCAGCAGTCCGGACACTCCTTACAATGAGCAGTTCTTC. Translation: CASSPDTPYNEQFF.

On this clonotype: A much bigger clone sits one base away, suggesting this may be a read error. The gene calls are TRBV2 and TRBJ2-1; TRBD2 agrees at 7 bases. Germline lookup yields CDR1 SNHLY and CDR2 FYNNEI. CDR3 length: 14 amino acids. The V gene end was trimmed by 9 bases and the J gene end by 5 bases; junction bases not matched to a gene: 10. CDR3 sequence (DNA): TGTGCCAGTAATCGGGAGGCGGCCCACAATGAGCAGTTCTTC. As protein: CASNREAAHNEQFF.

This clonotype was picked up many times. The rearrangement uses TRBV28 and TRBJ2-1, with D unresolved. CDR3 size: 12 residues. Trimming pared 9 bases from V and 6 bases from J, leaving 12 bases between. CDR1 and CDR2 (germline): MDHEN, SYDVKM. For the CDR3, the DNA is TGTGCCAGTGGAACTTGGGGCAATGAGCAGTTCTTC. It codes for CASGTWGNEQFF.

This clonotype was observed many times. The junction shows a germline mismatch at one end, possibly a read error. This rearrangement joins TRBV5-1 to TRBJ2-2; D remains unclear. Germline assignment: CDR1 SGHRS and CDR2 YFSETQ. The length of the CDR3 is 14 residues. The DNA for the CDR3 is TGTGCCAGCAGCCCGGACGGCGACACCGGGGAGCTGTTTTTT. This sequence encodes CASSPDGDTGELFF.

This clonotype was counted ten times or more. The V call is TRBV12-3 or TRBV12-4, the J call TRBJ2-3; a weak D match, TRBD2 (6 bases). The tail of the sequence fits TRBJ2-7 better, so the J call may be wrong. The CDR3 loop spans 16 amino acids. The CDR3 sequence is CASSLGGLPGGYEQYF. As DNA, the CDR3 is TGTGCCAGCAGTTTAGGCGGACTTCCCGGGGGCTACGAGCAGTACTTC.

The gene calls are TRBV9 and TRBJ2-2; D remains ambiguous. The CDR3 is made up of 15 amino acids. Germline CDR1 reads SGDLS; CDR2 reads YYNGEE. V lost 0 bases, J lost 8 bases, and 14 bases lay in between. Here the CDR3 reads CASSVGHYRVGELFF. The CDR3, as DNA: TGTGCCAGCAGCGTAGGCCACTATAGGGTTGGGGAGCTGTTTTTT. Together with reference TRBV9 and TRBJ2-2, the CDR3 gives the full variable domain: DSGVTQTPKHLITATGQRVTLRCSPRSGDLSVYWYQQSLDQGLQFLIQYYNGEERAKGNILERFSAQQFPDLHSELNLSSLELGDSALYFCASSVGHYRVGELFFGEGSRLTVL.

Turning to this clonotype: A much larger clone differs from this one at a single base, so this may be a read error. This chain connects TRBV3-1 to TRBJ2-3; possible D gene TRBD1, 6 bases. The CDR3 covers 15 residues. Germline CDR1 and CDR2: LGHDT and YNNKEL (reference sequence). In DNA form, the CDR3 reads TGTGCCAGCAGCCCGGGACACCTTAACACAGATAGGCAGTATTTT. Translated, it gives CASSPGHLNTDRQYF.

A word on this clonotype: A far larger clone is one base from this, pointing to a likely read error. The V gene is TRBV6-2 or TRBV6-3, the J gene TRBJ2-1; no definite D call. There are 11 residues in the CDR3. Germline V gene data show CDR1 as MNHEY and CDR2 as SVGEGT. The CDR3 DNA is TGTGCCAGCAGTTTGAACAATGAGCAGCTCTTC. Amino acids: CASSLNNEQLF.

The J gene is TRBJ2-7, the V gene TRBV9; D gene uncertain. Germline V CDR1 and CDR2: SGDLS, YYNGEE. Trimming left V 0 bases short and J 4 bases short, with 8 bases between. The CDR3 consists of 13 residues. The CDR3 DNA reads as TGTGCCAGCAGCGTAGCTGACAAGTACGAGCAGTACTTC. Its translation: CASSVADKYEQYF. The whole variable domain, filled in from reference TRBV9 and TRBJ2-7, reads DSGVTQTPKHLITATGQRVTLRCSPRSGDLSVYWYQQSLDQGLQFLIQYYNGEERAKGNILERFSAQQFPDLHSELNLSSLELGDSALYFCASSVADKYEQYFGPGTRLTVT.

This clonotype has ten or more counts. The CDR3 nucleotides read TGTGCCAGCAGTTTAGCGGGAGGCGAGCAGTACTTC. Translating it yields CASSLAGGEQYF. The V gene is TRBV12-3 or TRBV12-4, the J gene TRBJ2-7; tentative D call: TRBD2 (6 bases). There are 12 residues in the CDR3. V lost 0 bases to trimming and J lost 6 bases, with 6 bases between them.

CDR3 loop: CASSRTRQSTDTQYF. In DNA form, the CDR3 reads TGTGCCAGCAGCCGGACTAGACAAAGCACAGATACGCAGTATTTT. This sequence joins TRBV4-2 and TRBJ2-3; 7 bases agree with TRBD2. Germline V CDR1 and CDR2: LGHNA, YNFKEQ. The CDR3 covers 15 residues. V shed 4 bases, J shed 0 bases, and the junction held 4 bases outside the gene matches.

This clonotype showed up just a few times. The rearrangement uses TRBV6-1 and TRBJ2-5; no definite D call. Germline loops: CDR1 MNHNS, CDR2 SASEGT. Trimming stripped 4 bases from V and 5 bases from J, with 17 bases between. CDR3 length: 15 amino acids. The DNA of the CDR3 is TGTGCCAGCAGTGTGAGGACGGCGCGGAAGGAGACCCAGTACTTC. This codes for CASSVRTARKETQYF.

This clonotype was seen at least ten times. The chain is built from TRBV18 and TRBJ2-5, with D uncertain. Trimming left V 8 bases short and J 5 bases short, with 12 bases between. Germline CDR1 and CDR2: KGHSH and LQKENI. The CDR3 has 12 residues. The CDR3 sequence: CASSPRRETQYF. Written as DNA, the CDR3 is TGTGCCAGCAGTCCCCGCCGGGAGACCCAGTACTTC. The whole variable domain, filled in from reference TRBV18 and TRBJ2-5, reads NAGVMQNPRHLVRRRGQEARLRCSPMKGHSHVYWYRQLPEEGLKFMVYLQKENIIDESGMPKERFSAEFPKEGPSILRIQQVVRGDSAAYFCASSPRRETQYFGPGTRLLVL.

Concerning this clonotype itself: The likely explanation is a read error, given a far larger clone one base away. This chain joins TRBV6-1 and TRBJ2-3; TRBD1 agrees at 8 bases. The V gene's germline CDR1 is MNHNS and CDR2 SASEGT. The CDR3 contains 14 residues. With 4 bases clipped from V and 4 bases from J, the junction kept 4 bases outside the gene matches. CDR3 loop: CASSVDRDPDTQYF. In DNA, the CDR3 is TGTGCCAGCAGTGTGGACAGGGACCCAGATACGCAGTATTTT.

CDR3 in DNA: TGCGCCAGCAGCATAAAAACAGGGAAGAACACTGAAGCTTTCTTT. The encoded protein is CASSIKTGKNTEAFF. The chain uses TRBV5-1 and TRBJ1-1; D perhaps matches TRBD1 (6 bases). The length of the CDR3 is 15 residues. The germline V and J ends were trimmed by 4 bases and 1 base, with 14 bases remaining between them. Germline V gene sequence: CDR1 SGHRS, CDR2 YFSETQ. The variable domain in full, completed from reference TRBV5-1 and TRBJ1-1, reads KAGVTQTPRYLIKTRGQQVTLSCSPISGHRSVSWYQQTPGQGLQFLFEYFSETQRNKGNFPGRFSGRQFSNSRSEMNVSTLELGDSALYLCASSIKTGKNTEAFFGQGTRLTVV.

This clonotype has a count of ten or more. This sequence joins TRBV11-2 and TRBJ2-3, with 7 bases identical to TRBD1. V shed 0 bases, J shed 7 bases, and the junction held 10 bases outside the gene matches. Looked up from germline, CDR1 is SGHAT and CDR2 is FQNNGV. The CDR3 runs to 16 residues. In nucleotides, the CDR3 is TGTGCCAGCAGCTTAGAAGGGGGCCAGGTTCCTTATACGCAGTATTTT. Protein sequence: CASSLEGGQVPYTQYF.

This clonotype was seen only a few times. The chain links TRBV6-5 to TRBJ1-1; D is unresolved. The CDR3 has 13 amino acids. Germline V CDR1 and CDR2: MNHEY, SVGAGI. Trimming took off 4 bases at V and 11 bases at J, with 17 bases between the two ends. The CDR3: CASSWEGGRDAFF. The CDR3 nucleotides are TGTGCCAGCAGTTGGGAGGGTGGTCGAGACGCTTTCTTT.